This note documents a single T cell receptor beta chain sequence. Its target is unknown. J lost 7 bases, V lost 4 bases, and 5 bases had no gene match. Germline CDR1 reads SGHTS; CDR2 reads YDEGEE. The CDR3 covers 13 residues. These data originate in a study of cytomegalovirus exposure and HLA in healthy donors. Findings of the study overall: For TCR beta chains, V- and J-gene trimming was later linked to a missense DCLRE1C variant.

The PCR contained 60 Vbeta and 13 Jbeta primers. The data were produced by immunoSEQ multiplex PCR, yet TCRdb's version contains in-frame clones alone and is incomplete. The table lists 200,000 or so clones, 81% of them singletons. The TCR comes from a man in his fifties in good health and CMV-seronegative. The chain is built from TRBV5-8 and TRBJ1-5, with TRBD1 identical over 7 bases. Sequencing was done on a sample of PBMCs. CDR3 bases: TGTGCCAGCAGCAAACAGGGGTGGCAGCCCCAGCATTTT. Its translation: CASSKQGWQPQHF.